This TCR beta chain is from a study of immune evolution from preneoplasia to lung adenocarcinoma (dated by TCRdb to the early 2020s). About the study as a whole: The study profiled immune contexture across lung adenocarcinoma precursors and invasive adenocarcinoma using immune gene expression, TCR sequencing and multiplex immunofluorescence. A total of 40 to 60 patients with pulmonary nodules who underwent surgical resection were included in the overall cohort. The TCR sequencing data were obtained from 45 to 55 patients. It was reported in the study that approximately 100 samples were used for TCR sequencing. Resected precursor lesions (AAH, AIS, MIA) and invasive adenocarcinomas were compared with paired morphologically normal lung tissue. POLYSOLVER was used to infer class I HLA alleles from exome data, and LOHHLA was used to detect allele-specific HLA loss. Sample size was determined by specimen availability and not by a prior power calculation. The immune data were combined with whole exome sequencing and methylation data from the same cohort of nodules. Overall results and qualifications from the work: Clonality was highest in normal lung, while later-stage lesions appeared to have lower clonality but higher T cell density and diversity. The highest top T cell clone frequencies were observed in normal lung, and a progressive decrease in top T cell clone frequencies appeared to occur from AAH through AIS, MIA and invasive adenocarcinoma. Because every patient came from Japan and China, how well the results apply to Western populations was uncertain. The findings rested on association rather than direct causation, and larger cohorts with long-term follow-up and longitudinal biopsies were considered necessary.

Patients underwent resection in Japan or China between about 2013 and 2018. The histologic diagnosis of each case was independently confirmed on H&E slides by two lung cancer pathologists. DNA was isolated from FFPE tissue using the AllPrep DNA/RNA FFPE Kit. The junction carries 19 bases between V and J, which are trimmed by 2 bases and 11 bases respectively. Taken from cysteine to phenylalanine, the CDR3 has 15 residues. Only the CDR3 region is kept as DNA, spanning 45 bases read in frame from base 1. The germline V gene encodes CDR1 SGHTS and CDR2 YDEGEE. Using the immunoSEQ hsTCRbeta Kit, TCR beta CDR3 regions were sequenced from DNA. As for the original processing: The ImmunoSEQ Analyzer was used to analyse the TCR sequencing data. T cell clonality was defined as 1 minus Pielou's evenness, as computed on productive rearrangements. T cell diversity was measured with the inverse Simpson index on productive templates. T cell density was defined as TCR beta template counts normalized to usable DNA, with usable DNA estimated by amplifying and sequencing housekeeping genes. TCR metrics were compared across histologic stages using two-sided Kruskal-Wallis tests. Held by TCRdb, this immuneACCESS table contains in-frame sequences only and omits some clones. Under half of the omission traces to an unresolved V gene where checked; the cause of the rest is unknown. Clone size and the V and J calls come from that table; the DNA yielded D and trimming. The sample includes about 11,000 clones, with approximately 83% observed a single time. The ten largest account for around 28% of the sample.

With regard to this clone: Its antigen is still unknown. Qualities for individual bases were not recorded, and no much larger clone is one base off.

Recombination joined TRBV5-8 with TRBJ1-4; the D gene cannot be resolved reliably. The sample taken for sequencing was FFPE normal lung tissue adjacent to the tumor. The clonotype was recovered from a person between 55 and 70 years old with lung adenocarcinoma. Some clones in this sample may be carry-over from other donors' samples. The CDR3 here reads CASSFGLSPARKLFF. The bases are TGTGCCAGCAGCTTTGGTCTGTCCCCTGCCAGGAAACTGTTTTTT.